The rows below give T cell receptor beta chains drawn from one sample of a study of T cells after yellow fever vaccination. A single record per CDR3 protein comes from TCRdb applying MiXCR to the 5' RACE reads. The data hold about 240,000 distinct CDR3 sequences, with 6.9% observed a single time. The source material was CD4+ T cells sorted from PBMCs, sampled 15 days after the yellow fever booster vaccination. Receptor source: a man aged 25 to 45 who received the YFV17D yellow fever vaccine. The CDR3 runs from the conserved cysteine through the conserved F or W. Fields, in order: J gene, V gene, CDR3 protein.

j_call: TRBJ2-3; v_call: TRBV30; cdr3_aa: CAWTTARGLYF
j_call: TRBJ2-1; v_call: TRBV7-2; cdr3_aa: CASSLFLYGNEQFF
j_call: TRBJ2-1; v_call: TRBV29-1; cdr3_aa: CSAGLGNEQFF
j_call: TRBJ1-2; v_call: TRBV3-1; cdr3_aa: CASSPSRTGVNYGYTF
j_call: TRBJ2-7; v_call: TRBV12-3/TRBV12-4; cdr3_aa: CASSPSTLAGGGYEQYF
j_call: TRBJ2-5; v_call: TRBV12-3/TRBV12-4; cdr3_aa: CASSPGLAGGGEETQYF
j_call: TRBJ1-6; v_call: TRBV20-1; cdr3_aa: CSAPQGEGSYNSPLHF
j_call: TRBJ2-2; v_call: TRBV7-2; cdr3_aa: CASSPSPLTGELFF
j_call: TRBJ1-3; v_call: TRBV20-1; cdr3_aa: CSARRFSGPSGGDTIYF
j_call: TRBJ2-6; v_call: TRBV24-1; cdr3_aa: CATSDISRANVLTF
j_call: TRBJ2-5; v_call: TRBV5-6; cdr3_aa: CASSLYGQGMETQYF
j_call: TRBJ2-1; v_call: TRBV7-2; cdr3_aa: CASSLVMGYEQFF
j_call: TRBJ2-3; v_call: TRBV5-4; cdr3_aa: CASSLAGGRADTQYF
j_call: TRBJ2-1; v_call: TRBV20-1; cdr3_aa: CSARGRGGPHEQFF
j_call: TRBJ2-2; v_call: TRBV6-2/TRBV6-3; cdr3_aa: CASRYRGGTGELFF
j_call: TRBJ1-1; v_call: TRBV29-1; cdr3_aa: CSVEGRGQGTTEAFF
j_call: TRBJ2-3; v_call: TRBV21-1; cdr3_aa: CASSKGGAGGLAAQYF
j_call: TRBJ2-3; v_call: TRBV10-3; cdr3_aa: CAIRSTDTQYF